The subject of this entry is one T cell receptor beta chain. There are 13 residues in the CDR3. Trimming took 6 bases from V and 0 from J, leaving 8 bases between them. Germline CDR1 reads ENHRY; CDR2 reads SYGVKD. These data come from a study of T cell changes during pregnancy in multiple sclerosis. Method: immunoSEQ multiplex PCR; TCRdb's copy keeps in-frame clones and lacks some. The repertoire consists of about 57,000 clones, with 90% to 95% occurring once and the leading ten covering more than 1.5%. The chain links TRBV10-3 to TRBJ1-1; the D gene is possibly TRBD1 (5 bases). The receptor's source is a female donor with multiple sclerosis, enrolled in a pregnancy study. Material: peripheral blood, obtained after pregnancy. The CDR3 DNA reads TGTGCCATCAGCAGGGATATGAACACTGAAGCTTTCTTT. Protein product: CAISRDMNTEAFF.